Presented here are 24 T cell receptor beta chains from one specimen sequenced in a study of human T cells and chemical hapten exposure. Regarding time point: patch test 3, about 24 weeks after DPC sensitization. As for treatment: therapeutic diphenylcyclopropenone sensitization with weekly scalp DPC. Via MiXCR, TCRdb re-called the RACE reads, giving one row per CDR3 protein. The repertoire holds around 200,000 distinct CDR3 sequences, 20% to 25% seen once, with 2% to 2.5% in the top ten. Material: whole blood, obtained in connection with sensitization to the hapten diphenylcyclopropenone (DPC). These receptors came from a woman in her thirties or forties with alopecia areata. Some clones in this sample may be carry-over from other donors' samples.

V gene TRBV28 combines with J gene TRBJ2-7, with a weak D call TRBD1 (6 bases). Germline CDR1 MDHEN, CDR2 SYDVKM. Trimming pared 3 bases from V and 6 bases from J, leaving 18 bases between. This CDR3 spans 15 amino acids. CDR3 DNA: TGTGCCAGCAGTTTCAGCTGGCAGACAGGAAGCGAGCAGTACTTC. Its protein product is CASSFSWQTGSEQYF.

This clonotype was found a few times. The chain combines TRBV19 with TRBJ1-5; the D gene is possibly TRBD1 (5 bases). Trimming stripped 3 bases from V and 8 bases from J, with 14 bases between. The CDR3 is made up of 14 amino acids. Germline V gives CDR1 LNHDA, CDR2 SQIVND (reference sequence). The CDR3 loop reads CASSIFMGREPQHF. The CDR3 DNA sequence: TGTGCCAGTAGTATTTTTATGGGGCGTGAGCCCCAGCATTTT.

This clonotype was recorded a few times. The chain employs TRBV7-9 and TRBJ1-6; perhaps TRBD1 as D (5 bases). The CDR3 consists of 14 residues. Trimming took off 5 bases at V and 5 bases at J, with 10 bases between the two ends. CDR1 and CDR2 (germline): SEHNR, FQNEAQ (reference sequence). CDR3 sequence (DNA): TGTGCCAGCAGCCAAGGGGCCGATAATTCACCCCTCCACTTT. Amino acids: CASSQGADNSPLHF.

The CDR3 DNA is TGTGCCAGCAGTTACTCGCCAGGAACGATCCAAGTTGGCTACACCTTC. Translating gives CASSYSPGTIQVGYTF. The chain uses TRBV6-5 and TRBJ1-2; no clear D. V was pared by 0 bases and J by 7 bases, with 18 bases between. CDR3 length equals 16 residues. CDR1 and CDR2 (germline): MNHEY, SVGAGI.

The J gene is TRBJ2-3, the V gene TRBV4-1, with 11 bases aligning to TRBD2. Per germline, CDR1 MGHRA and CDR2 YSYEKL. With 3 bases clipped from V and 1 base from J, the junction kept 6 bases outside the gene matches. This CDR3 contains 17 residues. The DNA of the CDR3 is TGCGCCAGCAGCCAGCCTCCGGGACTAGCGGGCACAGATACGCAGTATTTT. This codes for CASSQPPGLAGTDTQYF.

This clonotype was picked up a small number of times. The gene calls are TRBV20-1 and TRBJ2-1; TRBD2 might be the D (5 bases). Germline assignment: CDR1 DFQATT and CDR2 SNEGSKA (reference sequence). With 3 bases removed from V and 0 bases from J, the gap between germline ends came to 9 bases. CDR3 size: 14 residues. The CDR3 loop is CSASVASSYNEQFF. The CDR3 DNA reads TGCAGTGCTAGCGTAGCGAGCTCCTACAATGAGCAGTTCTTC.

The rearrangement links TRBV4-2 to TRBJ1-5; D possibly corresponds to TRBD1 (5 bases). CDR1 LGHNA and CDR2 YNFKEQ come from the germline V gene. V gave up 0 bases and J gave up 3 bases, with 12 bases separating them. This CDR3 has 16 residues. The DNA of the CDR3 is TGTGCCAGCAGCCAAGATCCCGGACATAACAATCAGCCCCAGCATTTT. Its translation: CASSQDPGHNNQPQHF.

This clonotype was seen a few times. The chain carries TRBV28 and TRBJ2-7; the match to TRBD1 covers 7 bases. The germline CDR1 and CDR2 sequences are MDHEN and SYDVKM. V shed 2 bases and J 6 bases; nucleotides not matched to a gene: 4. The CDR3 extends over 13 amino acids. The CDR3, as DNA: TGTGCCAGCAGTTTAGGGACAGTCGGCGAGCAGTACTTC. This encodes CASSLGTVGEQYF.

This clonotype was recorded a few times. The CDR3: CASSYRLGYTF. The CDR3 bases are TGTGCCAGCAGTTATCGCCTGGGCTACACCTTC. This sequence joins TRBV6-2 or TRBV6-3 and TRBJ1-2, with D unclear. CDR1 MNHEY and CDR2 SVGEGT come from the germline V gene. This CDR3 spans 11 amino acids. The germline V and J ends were trimmed by 3 bases and 8 bases, with 7 bases remaining between them.

This clonotype was found a few times. The chain is built from TRBV7-8 and TRBJ2-7; 9 bases are shared with TRBD2. Unmatched junction bases numbered 9, after V lost 1 base and J lost 2 bases. The CDR3 spans 17 residues. Germline loops: CDR1 SGHVS, CDR2 FQNEAQ. CDR3: CASSLVGGLATTYEQYF. The CDR3 DNA sequence: TGTGCCAGCAGCTTAGTGGGAGGACTAGCGACGACCTACGAGCAGTACTTC.

The rearrangement joins TRBV5-1 to TRBJ1-2, with D tentatively TRBD1 (5 bases). There are 15 residues in the CDR3. Germline V lookup: CDR1 SGHRS, CDR2 YFSETQ. V lost 4 bases and J lost 2, with 15 bases in between. The DNA for the CDR3 is TGCGCCAGCAGCCACGAAGCGGGGCCGAACTATGGCTACACCTTC. This translates into CASSHEAGPNYGYTF.

V usage is TRBV28 and J usage is TRBJ2-1, with TRBD1 identical over 8 bases. Germline CDR1 reads MDHEN; CDR2 reads SYDVKM. The CDR3 extends over 15 amino acids. J was trimmed by 5 bases and V by 5 bases; bases with no gene match: 8. The CDR3 loop reads CASSVDRGFNNEQFF. In DNA form, the CDR3 reads TGTGCCAGCAGTGTCGACAGGGGATTTAACAATGAGCAGTTCTTC.

With respect to this clonotype: A junction end diverges from the germline sequence, so it may reflect a read error. The chain carries TRBV5-1 and TRBJ2-2, with 7 bases fitting TRBD1. Per the germline V gene, CDR1 is SGHRS and CDR2 is YFSETQ. The CDR3 contains 14 residues. Written as DNA, the CDR3 is TGCGCCAGCAGCTGGCAGGGGGTCACCGGGGAGCCGTTTTTT. It yields the protein CASSWQGVTGEPFF.

There are a few counts of this clonotype. The chain carries TRBV5-6 and TRBJ2-5; TRBD1 matches 10 bases. J was trimmed by 3 bases and V by 3 bases; bases with no gene match: 5. CDR1 SGHDT and CDR2 YYEEEE come from the germline V gene. The length of the CDR3 is 15 residues. The CDR3 region is CASSWPGTGEETQYF. DNA for the CDR3: TGTGCCAGCAGCTGGCCCGGGACAGGGGAAGAGACCCAGTACTTC.

This clonotype was observed many times. The chain joins TRBV27 to TRBJ2-3; D remains ambiguous. CDR3 size: 11 residues. Germline CDR1 MNHEY, CDR2 SMNVEV (reference sequence). Trimming removed 6 bases from V and 2 bases from J, with 3 bases in between. CDR3 sequence reads: CASSHTDTQYF. The DNA for the CDR3 is TGTGCCAGCAGCCACACAGATACGCAGTATTTT.

In the case of this clonotype: A clone one base away is much larger, so this may be a read error. The chain links TRBV28 to TRBJ1-2; 9 positions match TRBD1. Germline V lookup: CDR1 MDHEN, CDR2 SYDVKM. The CDR3 runs to 14 residues. Here the CDR3 reads CVSSSPGQGKGYTF. The CDR3 bases are TGTGTCAGCAGTTCTCCGGGACAGGGTAAAGGCTACACCTTC.

The chain recombines TRBV6-2 or TRBV6-3 with TRBJ1-1; 10 bases align to TRBD1. Germline CDR1 MNHEY, CDR2 SVGEGT. Trimming cost V 7 bases and J 6 bases; bases outside gene matches: 5. This CDR3 region has 13 residues. The CDR3: CASNPDRGAEAFF. The CDR3 region has the DNA TGTGCCAGCAACCCGGACAGGGGGGCTGAAGCTTTCTTT.

In this sample, this clonotype turned up many times. The gene calls are TRBV29-1 and TRBJ2-3; D remains ambiguous. The CDR3 is 14 amino acids. CDR1 and CDR2 from the germline V gene are SQVTM and ANQGSEA. V was shortened by 4 bases and J by 3 bases, with 14 bases between the two germline ends. CDR3 coding DNA: TGCAGCGTTGTTTGGCAGATGGGTACAGATACGCAGTATTTT. This encodes CSVVWQMGTDTQYF.

This chain links TRBV29-1 with TRBJ2-7; possible D gene TRBD2, 5 bases. This CDR3 is 12 amino acids long. V lost 5 bases and J 5 bases, leaving 13 bases between the germline ends. Germline V gives CDR1 SQVTM, CDR2 ANQGSEA. CDR3 sequence (DNA): TGCAGCGTTCTTGGGAGTAGGAACGAGCAGTACTTC. Protein sequence: CSVLGSRNEQYF.

This clonotype was seen more than once but under ten times. The chain recombines TRBV25-1 with TRBJ2-7, with TRBD2 as a possible D gene (5 bases). Germline CDR1 MGHDK, CDR2 SYGVNS. The CDR3 totals 13 residues. V lost 3 bases and J 4 bases, leaving 10 bases between the germline ends. The CDR3 DNA reads as TGTGCCAGCAGTGACGGGAATGGTTACGAGCAGTACTTC. Residues: CASSDGNGYEQYF.

This rearrangement joins TRBV7-9 to TRBJ2-2, with a tentative D call TRBD1 (5 bases). CDR1 is SEHNR and CDR2 is FQNEAQ in the germline V gene (reference sequence). Between the trimmed V and J ends, which lost 4 bases and 0 bases, there was a span of 9 bases. The CDR3 has 15 amino acids. The CDR3 bases are TGTGCCAGCAGCTCTCCGACAGCGAACACCGGGGAGCTGTTTTTT. Translated, it gives CASSSPTANTGELFF.

The chain employs TRBV6-5 and TRBJ2-3; D unclear. Trimming shortened V by 2 bases and J by 6 bases, and 6 bases separated the two germline ends. This CDR3 region has 12 residues. CDR1 is MNHEY, CDR2 SVGAGI, per germline. The CDR3 here is CASSYPADTQYF. The CDR3 coding sequence is TGTGCCAGCAGTTACCCAGCCGATACGCAGTATTTT.

The rearrangement links TRBV20-1 to TRBJ2-7; TRBD1 matches at 9 bases. V gave up 4 bases and J gave up 3 bases; unmatched junction bases: 10. The CDR3 spans 15 residues. Germline-derived CDR1 and CDR2 are DFQATT and SNEGSKA (reference sequence). CDR3 protein: CSANLGQGRFYEQYF. In DNA form, the CDR3 reads TGCAGTGCTAACCTCGGACAGGGGCGGTTCTACGAGCAGTACTTC.

This chain joins TRBV9 and TRBJ2-3; weak D call: TRBD2 (6 bases). Germline CDR1 is SGDLS and CDR2 is YYNGEE. The CDR3 sequence is 14 residues long. V gave up 7 bases and J gave up 6 bases, with 18 bases separating them. Here the CDR3 reads CASGGGVQGDTQYF. The CDR3 bases are TGTGCCAGCGGAGGAGGGGTTCAAGGGGATACGCAGTATTTT.